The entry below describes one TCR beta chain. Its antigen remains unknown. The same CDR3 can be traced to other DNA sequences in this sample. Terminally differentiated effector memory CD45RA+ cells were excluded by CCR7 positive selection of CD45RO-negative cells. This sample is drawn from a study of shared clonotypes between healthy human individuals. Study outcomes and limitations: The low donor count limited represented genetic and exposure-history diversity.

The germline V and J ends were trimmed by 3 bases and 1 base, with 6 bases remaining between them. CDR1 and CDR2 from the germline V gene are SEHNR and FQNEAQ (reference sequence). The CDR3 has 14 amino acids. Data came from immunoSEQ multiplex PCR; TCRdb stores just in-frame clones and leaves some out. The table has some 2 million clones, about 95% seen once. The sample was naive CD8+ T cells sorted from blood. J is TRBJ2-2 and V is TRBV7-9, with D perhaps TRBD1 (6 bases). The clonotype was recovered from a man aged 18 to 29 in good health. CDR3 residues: CASSLTGNTGELFF. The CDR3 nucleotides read TGTGCCAGCAGCTTGACAGGGAACACCGGGGAGCTGTTTTTT.